This paragraph reports one T cell receptor (beta chain). This record comes from a study of blood T cell repertoires in COVID-19. As for the study in general: Spain, Italy and the United States supplied samples that represented acute and convalescent COVID-19.

Some clones are missing from TCRdb's copy, which holds only in-frame ones; the method was immunoSEQ multiplex PCR. The profile shows around 300,000 clones, 80% to 90% of them singletons. CDR1 and CDR2 from the germline V gene are ENHRY and SYGVKD. With 2 bases removed from V and 2 bases from J, the gap between germline ends came to 13 bases. CDR3 length: 16 amino acids. Sequencing input: peripheral blood. The sequence came from a middle-aged woman with acute or convalescent COVID-19. V and J are TRBV10-3 and TRBJ1-5; D unclear. The CDR3 sequence is CAISEEGGVGNQPQHF. The CDR3 DNA reads as TGTGCCATCAGTGAGGAGGGAGGCGTAGGCAATCAGCCCCAGCATTTT.